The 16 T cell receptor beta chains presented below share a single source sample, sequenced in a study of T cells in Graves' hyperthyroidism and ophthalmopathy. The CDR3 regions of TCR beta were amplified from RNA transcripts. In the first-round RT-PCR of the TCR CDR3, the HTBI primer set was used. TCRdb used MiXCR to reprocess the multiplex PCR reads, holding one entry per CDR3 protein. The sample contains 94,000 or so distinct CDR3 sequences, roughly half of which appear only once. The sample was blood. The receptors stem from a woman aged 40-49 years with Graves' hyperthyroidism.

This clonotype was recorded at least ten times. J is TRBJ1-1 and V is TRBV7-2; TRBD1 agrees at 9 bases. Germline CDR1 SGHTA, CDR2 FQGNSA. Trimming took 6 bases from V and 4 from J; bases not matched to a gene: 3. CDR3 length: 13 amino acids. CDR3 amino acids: CASRRQGVTEAFF. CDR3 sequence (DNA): TGTGCCAGCAGAAGACAGGGGGTCACTGAAGCTTTCTTT.

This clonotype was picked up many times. The CDR3 region has the DNA TGTGCCAGCAGCTCCAGACAGAGGGTTGGCGCAGATACGCAGTATTTT. Translated: CASSSRQRVGADTQYF. The gene calls are TRBV7-2 and TRBJ2-3, with D possibly called TRBD1 or TRBD2 (5 bases each). Germline V gene sequence: CDR1 SGHTA, CDR2 FQGNSA. This CDR3 spans 16 amino acids. Trimming took 4 bases from V and 4 from J, leaving 18 bases between them.

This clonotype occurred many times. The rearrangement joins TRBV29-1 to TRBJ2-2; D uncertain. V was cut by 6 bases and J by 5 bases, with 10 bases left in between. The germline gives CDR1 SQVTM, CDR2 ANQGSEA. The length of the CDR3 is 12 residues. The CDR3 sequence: CSVLPGTGELFF. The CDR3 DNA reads TGCAGCGTACTACCCGGAACCGGGGAGCTGTTTTTT.

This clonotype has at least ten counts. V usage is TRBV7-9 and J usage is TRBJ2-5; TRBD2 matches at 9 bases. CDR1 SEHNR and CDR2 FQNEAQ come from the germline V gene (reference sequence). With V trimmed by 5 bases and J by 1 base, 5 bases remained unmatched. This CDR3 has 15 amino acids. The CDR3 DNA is TGTGCCAGCAGCCATGGACTAGCGTTCCAAGAGACCCAGTACTTC. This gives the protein CASSHGLAFQETQYF.

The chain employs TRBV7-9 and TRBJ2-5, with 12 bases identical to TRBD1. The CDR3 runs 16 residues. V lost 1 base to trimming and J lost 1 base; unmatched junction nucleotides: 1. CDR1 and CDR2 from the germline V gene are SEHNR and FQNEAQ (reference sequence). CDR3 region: CASSLGDRGPQETQYF. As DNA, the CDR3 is TGTGCCAGCAGCTTAGGGGACAGGGGGCCCCAAGAGACCCAGTACTTC.

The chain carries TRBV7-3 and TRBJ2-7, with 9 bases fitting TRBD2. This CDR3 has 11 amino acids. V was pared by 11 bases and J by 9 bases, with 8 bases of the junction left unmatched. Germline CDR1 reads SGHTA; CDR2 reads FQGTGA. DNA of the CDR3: TGTGCCTGGAGTAAAGCGGGGGGGCAGTACTTC. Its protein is CAWSKAGGQYF.

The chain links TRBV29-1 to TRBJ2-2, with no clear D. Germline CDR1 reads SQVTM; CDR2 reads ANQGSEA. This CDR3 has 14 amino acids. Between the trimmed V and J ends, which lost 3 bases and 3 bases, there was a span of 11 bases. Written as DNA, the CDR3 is TGCAGCGTTGAGCCGGTGGAGTACACCGGGGAGCTGTTTTTT. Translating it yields CSVEPVEYTGELFF.

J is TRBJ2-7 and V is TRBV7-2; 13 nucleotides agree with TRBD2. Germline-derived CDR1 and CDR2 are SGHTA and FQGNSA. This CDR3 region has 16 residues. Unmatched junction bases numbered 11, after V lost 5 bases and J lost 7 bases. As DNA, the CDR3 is TGTGCCAGCAGCCGTTGGACTAGCGGGAGAAGCGGGGAGCAGTACTTC. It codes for CASSRWTSGRSGEQYF.

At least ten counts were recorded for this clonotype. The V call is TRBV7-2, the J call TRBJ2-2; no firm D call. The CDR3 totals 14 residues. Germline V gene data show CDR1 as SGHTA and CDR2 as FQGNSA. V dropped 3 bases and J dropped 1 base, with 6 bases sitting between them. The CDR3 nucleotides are TGTGCCAGCAGCTTGTCTGGGAACACCGGGGAGCTGTTTTTT. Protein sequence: CASSLSGNTGELFF. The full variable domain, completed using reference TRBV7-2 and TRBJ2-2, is GAGVSQSPSNKVTEKGKDVELRCDPISGHTALYWYRQSLGQGLEFLIYFQGNSAPDKSGLPSDRFSAERTGGSVSTLTIQRTQQEDSAVYLCASSLSGNTGELFFGEGSRLTVL.

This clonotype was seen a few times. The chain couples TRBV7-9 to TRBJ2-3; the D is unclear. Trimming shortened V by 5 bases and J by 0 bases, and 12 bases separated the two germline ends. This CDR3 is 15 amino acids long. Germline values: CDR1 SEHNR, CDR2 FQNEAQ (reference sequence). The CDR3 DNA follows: TGTGCCAGCAGCCCTAACGCCGCTAGCACAGATACGCAGTATTTT. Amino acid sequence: CASSPNAASTDTQYF.

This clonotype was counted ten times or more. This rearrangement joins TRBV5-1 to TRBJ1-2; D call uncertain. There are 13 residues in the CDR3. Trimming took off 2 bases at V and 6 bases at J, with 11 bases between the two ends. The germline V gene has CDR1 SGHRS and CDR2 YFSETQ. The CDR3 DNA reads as TGCGCCAGCAGCTTTGGCAGTTTGGATGGCTACACCTTC. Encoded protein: CASSFGSLDGYTF.

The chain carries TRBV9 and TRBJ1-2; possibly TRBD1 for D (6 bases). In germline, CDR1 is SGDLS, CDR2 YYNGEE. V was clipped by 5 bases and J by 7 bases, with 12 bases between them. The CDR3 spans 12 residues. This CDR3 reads CASRGVRGGYTF. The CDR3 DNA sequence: TGTGCCAGCAGGGGGGTCAGGGGTGGCTACACCTTC.

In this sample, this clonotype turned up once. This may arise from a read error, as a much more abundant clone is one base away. Here the CDR3 DNA reads TGTGCCAGCACCGGGGCCGTGCTGGAAAAACTGTTTTTT. It yields the protein CASTGAVLEKLFF. The chain couples TRBV6-5 to TRBJ1-4; possibly TRBD1 for D (5 bases). Germline lookup yields CDR1 MNHEY and CDR2 SVGAGI. Trimming took off 7 bases at V and 8 bases at J, with 14 bases between the two ends. The CDR3 contains 13 residues.

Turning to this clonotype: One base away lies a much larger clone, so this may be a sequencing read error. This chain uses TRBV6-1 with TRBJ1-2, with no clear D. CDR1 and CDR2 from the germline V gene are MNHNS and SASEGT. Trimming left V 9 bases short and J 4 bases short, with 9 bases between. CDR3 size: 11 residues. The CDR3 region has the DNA TGTGCCAGATGTGGGCCCTATGGCTACACCTTC. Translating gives CARCGPYGYTF.

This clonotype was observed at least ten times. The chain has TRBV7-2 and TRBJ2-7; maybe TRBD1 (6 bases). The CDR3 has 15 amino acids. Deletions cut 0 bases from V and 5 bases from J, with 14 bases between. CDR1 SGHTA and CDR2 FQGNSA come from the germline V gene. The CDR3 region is CASSLATGGRHEQYF. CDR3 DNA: TGTGCCAGCAGCTTAGCGACAGGTGGACGTCACGAGCAGTACTTC.

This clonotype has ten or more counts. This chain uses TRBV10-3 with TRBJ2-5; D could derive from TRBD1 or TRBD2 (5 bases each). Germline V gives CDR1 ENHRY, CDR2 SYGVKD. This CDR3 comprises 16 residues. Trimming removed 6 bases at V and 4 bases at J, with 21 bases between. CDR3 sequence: CAIRGDQGVLSETQYF. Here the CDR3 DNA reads TGTGCCATCAGGGGGGACCAGGGCGTACTTTCAGAGACCCAGTACTTC.